One and the same sample provided the 3 T cell receptor beta chains below, sequenced in a study of T cell changes during pregnancy in multiple sclerosis. Libraries were prepared by immunoSEQ multiplex PCR; TCRdb keeps only in-frame clonotypes and omits some of them. Counted here are 40,000 to 50,000 clones, 91% occurring once; the ten biggest clones make up over 1.5%. The source was CD4+ T cells from peripheral blood mononuclear cells, collected after pregnancy. The receptors originated from a female donor in good health, enrolled as a control in a pregnancy study.

This chain links TRBV18 with TRBJ2-1, with 8 bases matching TRBD1. J lost 6 bases, V lost 8 bases, and 6 bases had no gene match. CDR3 length equals 13 residues. Germline V gene data show CDR1 as KGHSH and CDR2 as LQKENI. The CDR3 coding sequence is TGTGCCAGCCAAGGACAGGGCGGCAATGAGCAGTTCTTC. This encodes CASQGQGGNEQFF.

The gene calls are TRBV5-4 and TRBJ2-1; maybe TRBD1 (6 bases). CDR3 length: 15 residues. The germline V gene encodes CDR1 SGHNT and CDR2 YYREEE (reference sequence). V was trimmed by 3 bases and J by 0 bases, leaving 10 bases between them. As DNA, the CDR3 is TGTGCCAGCAGCTGGACAGTCAGCTCCTACAATGAGCAGTTCTTC. Amino acid sequence: CASSWTVSSYNEQFF.

The rearrangement joins TRBV2 to TRBJ1-2, with D unclear. The germline V and J ends were trimmed by 6 bases and 7 bases, with 18 bases remaining between them. There are 14 residues in the CDR3. CDR1 is SNHLY and CDR2 is FYNNEI in the germline V gene. The CDR3 spells CASSDRVRDVGYTF. DNA for the CDR3: TGTGCCAGCAGCGACCGGGTCAGAGACGTTGGCTACACCTTC.